The 14 T cell receptor beta chains reported below all come from one sample, sequenced in a study of cytomegalovirus exposure and HLA in healthy donors. Assay used: immunoSEQ multiplex PCR; TCRdb lists only in-frame clones, some missing. The sample carries about 220,000 clones, roughly 88% recorded once. The sample was PBMCs. All receptors derive from a woman between 18 and 29 years old in good health and CMV-seronegative.

The chain links TRBV15 to TRBJ2-1; 8 bases fit TRBD2. The CDR3 is 13 residues long. Trimming cost V 5 bases and J 8 bases; bases outside gene matches: 5. Germline loops: CDR1 LNHNV, CDR2 YYDKDF (reference sequence). The CDR3 loop is CATSRTSFDEQFF. The CDR3 nucleotides are TGTGCCACCAGCCGGACTAGCTTCGATGAGCAGTTCTTC. Full variable domain (missing parts from reference TRBV15 and TRBJ2-1): DAMVIQNPRYQVTQFGKPVTLSCSQTLNHNVMYWYQQKSSQAPKLLFHYYDKDFNNEADTPDNFQSRRPNTSFCFLDIRSPGLGDTAMYLCATSRTSFDEQFFGPGTRLTVL.

V usage is TRBV5-1 and J usage is TRBJ2-5, with a possible D match to TRBD1 (5 bases). Trimming left V 2 bases short and J 2 bases short, with 10 bases between. Germline V gene sequence: CDR1 SGHRS, CDR2 YFSETQ. This CDR3 is 14 amino acids long. CDR3 protein: CASSFQGLQETQYF. The CDR3 coding sequence is TGCGCCAGCAGCTTTCAGGGTCTGCAAGAGACCCAGTACTTC. Combining the CDR3 with reference TRBV5-1 and TRBJ2-5 gives the whole variable domain KAGVTQTPRYLIKTRGQQVTLSCSPISGHRSVSWYQQTPGQGLQFLFEYFSETQRNKGNFPGRFSGRQFSNSRSEMNVSTLELGDSALYLCASSFQGLQETQYFGPGTRLLVL.

In the case of this clone: This CDR3 fails to terminate in the conserved phenylalanine or tryptophan, so it likely reflects a read error. It is unclear where the CDR3 begins or ends on the DNA, so no DNA is shown, and the CDR3 is as TCRdb lists it. The J gene is TRBJ1-1, the V gene TRBV21-1; TRBD1 is taken as the D call from the table, unchecked against the DNA. TRBV21-1 is a pseudogene. Both ends counted, the CDR3 spans 11 residues. CDR3 sequence reads: CASSTSPNRVR.

This clone was detected a few times. V is TRBV15 and J is TRBJ2-6; D gene unclear. Germline CDR1 LNHNV, CDR2 YYDKDF (reference sequence). The V end lost 1 base, the J end lost 0 bases, and 7 bases lay between the germline ends. This CDR3 has 16 residues. CDR3 residues: CATSRGWSSGANVLTF. DNA for the CDR3: TGTGCCACCAGCAGAGGATGGAGCTCTGGGGCCAACGTCCTGACTTTC.

The chain uses TRBV5-1 and TRBJ2-7; D is unclear. The CDR3 contains 14 residues. CDR1 is SGHRS and CDR2 is YFSETQ in the germline V gene. Trimming left V 1 base short and J 2 bases short, with 10 bases between. CDR3 in DNA: TGCGCCAGCAGCTTGAGCCATCCCACCTACGAGCAGTACTTC. It encodes CASSLSHPTYEQYF.

The rearrangement links TRBV6-4 to TRBJ2-1; 10 bases are shared with TRBD2. Trimming at V came to 2 bases and at J to 5 bases, leaving 3 bases not matched to a gene. Germline assignment: CDR1 MRHNA and CDR2 SNTAGT. There are 15 residues in the CDR3. CDR3 region: CASSDEAGGNNEQFF. CDR3 nucleotides: TGTGCCAGCAGTGACGAAGCGGGAGGGAACAATGAGCAGTTCTTC.

The chain is built from TRBV5-1 and TRBJ2-7; 10 nucleotides align to TRBD2. With V trimmed by 2 bases and J by 2 bases, 13 bases remained unmatched. There are 18 residues in the CDR3. The germline gives CDR1 SGHRS, CDR2 YFSETQ. The CDR3 spells CASSFQGLAGGPPYEQYF. The CDR3 region has the DNA TGCGCCAGCAGCTTTCAGGGTTTAGCGGGAGGTCCGCCCTACGAGCAGTACTTC.

V and J are TRBV28 and TRBJ2-3, with 7 bases matching TRBD1. This CDR3 spans 12 amino acids. Germline CDR1 and CDR2: MDHEN and SYDVKM. V dropped 6 bases and J dropped 10; count of bases not matched to a gene: 7. This chain's CDR3 is CASRDDRAPQYF. DNA of the CDR3: TGTGCCAGCAGGGATGACAGGGCTCCGCAGTATTTT.

This chain connects TRBV5-1 to TRBJ1-1; D is undetermined. From germline, CDR1 is SGHRS and CDR2 YFSETQ. The CDR3 sequence is 14 residues long. Trimming stripped 0 bases from V and 0 bases from J, with 6 bases between. CDR3 sequence (DNA): TGCGCCAGCAGCTTGGACAGCATGAACACTGAAGCTTTCTTT. Amino acids: CASSLDSMNTEAFF. Based on the CDR3 plus reference TRBV5-1 and TRBJ1-1, the full variable domain is KAGVTQTPRYLIKTRGQQVTLSCSPISGHRSVSWYQQTPGQGLQFLFEYFSETQRNKGNFPGRFSGRQFSNSRSEMNVSTLELGDSALYLCASSLDSMNTEAFFGQGTRLTVV.

This clone was detected once. The V call is TRBV27, the J call TRBJ2-3, with 7 bases matching TRBD2. The germline CDR1 and CDR2 sequences are MNHEY and SMNVEV (reference sequence). The CDR3 runs 15 residues. Trimming took 6 bases from V and 1 from J; bases not matched to a gene: 7. The CDR3 protein is CASRDGTTRTDTQYF. The DNA for the CDR3 is TGTGCCAGCAGGGACGGGACTACCCGCACAGATACGCAGTATTTT.

This clone was detected a few times. The genes are TRBV7-9 and TRBJ1-2, with D possibly being TRBD1 (5 bases). The CDR3 is 12 residues long. Trimming stripped 4 bases from V and 8 bases from J, with 11 bases between. CDR1 SEHNR and CDR2 FQNEAQ come from the germline V gene (reference sequence). The CDR3 DNA sequence: TGTGCCAGCAGCTCAGGGCTCGGGGGCTACACCTTC. It translates to CASSSGLGGYTF. The full variable domain, its missing parts supplied by reference TRBV7-9 and TRBJ1-2, is DTGVSQNPRHKITKRGQNVTFRCDPISEHNRLYWYRQTLGQGPEFLTYFQNEAQLEKSRLLSDRFSAERPKGSFSTLEIQRTEQGDSAMYLCASSSGLGGYTFGSGTRLTVV.

The chain carries TRBV11-3 and TRBJ2-7, with TRBD2 matching over 7 bases. With 5 bases clipped from V and 6 bases from J, the junction kept 4 bases outside the gene matches. This CDR3 has 12 residues. The V gene's germline CDR1 is SGHNT and CDR2 YENEEA. The CDR3 coding sequence is TGTGCCAGCAGCAGGACTAGGGGCGAGCAGTACTTC. Amino acid sequence: CASSRTRGEQYF.

The chain has TRBV7-8 and TRBJ2-2; weak D call: TRBD1 (5 bases). Trimming removed 0 bases from V and 3 bases from J, with 8 bases in between. The length of the CDR3 is 15 residues. Germline lookup yields CDR1 SGHVS and CDR2 FQNEAQ. This CDR3 is CASSLARDYTGELFF. The CDR3 DNA follows: TGTGCCAGCAGCTTAGCCAGGGATTACACCGGGGAGCTGTTTTTT.

The J gene is TRBJ1-1, the V gene TRBV19; weak D call: TRBD1 (6 bases). This CDR3 has 13 residues. Trimming took 4 bases from V and 1 from J, leaving 7 bases between them. Germline V gene lookup returns CDR1 LNHDA and CDR2 SQIVND (reference sequence). The DNA for the CDR3 is TGTGCCAGTAGTAAGACAGGGAACACTGAAGCTTTCTTT. It yields the protein CASSKTGNTEAFF. Based on the CDR3 plus reference TRBV19 and TRBJ1-1, the full variable domain is DGGITQSPKYLFRKEGQNVTLSCEQNLNHDAMYWYRQDPGQGLRLIYYSQIVNDFQKGDIAEGYSVSREKKESFPLTVTSAQKNPTAFYLCASSKTGNTEAFFGQGTRLTVV.